These T cell receptor beta chains were read from a single sample in a study of T cell changes during pregnancy in multiple sclerosis. Assay: immunoSEQ multiplex PCR; the TCRdb copy retains only in-frame clones and omits some. The table records approximately 42,000 clones, roughly 80% of them present only once. Sequences were derived from CD4+ T cells from peripheral blood mononuclear cells, sampled before pregnancy. These receptors all come from a female donor with multiple sclerosis, enrolled in a pregnancy study. Each CDR3 is given with its conserved first and last residue. The D gene is left open where the match is weak. For some rows the clone size is stated as once, few or many, or as a class when expanded; others skip it.

TRBV11-3,TRBJ1-1,.,.,TGTGCCAGCAGCAAATATGACAGGAACACTGAAGCTTTCTTT,CASSKYDRNTEAFF
TRBV30,TRBJ1-2,.,once,TGTGCCTGGAGCCAAGGGACAAAGTGGGACACTCCTAACTATGGCTACACCTTC,CAWSQGTKWDTPNYGYTF
TRBV19,TRBJ1-5,TRBD1,.,TGTGCCAGTAGCGGGACAGGGTATGCTCAGCCCCAGCATTTT,CASSGTGYAQPQHF
TRBV19,TRBJ2-5,.,.,TGTGCCAGTAGTATCGGGGGAAAAAAAGAGACCCAGTACTTC,CASSIGGKKETQYF
TRBV6-6,TRBJ2-2,.,.,TGTGCCAGCAACGTAAGGGGGGGAGGGACCGGGGAGCTGTTTTTT,CASNVRGGGTGELFF
TRBV6-1,TRBJ1-2,TRBD1,.,TGTGCCAGCAGTGATTCGACAGGGTTTGGCTACACCTTC,CASSDSTGFGYTF
TRBV2,TRBJ2-7,.,.,TGTGCCAGCAGTGTCTGGGGGGTCCGCGGATCCTACGAGCAGTACTTC,CASSVWGVRGSYEQYF
TRBV6-5,TRBJ2-2,.,.,TGTGCCAGCAGTTACGAGGGCGCCGGGGAGCTGTTTTTT,CASSYEGAGELFF
TRBV4-3,TRBJ2-3,TRBD2,once,TGCGCCAGCAGTCCCGGGGGGATCACAGATACGCAGTATTTT,CASSPGGITDTQYF
TRBV7-2,TRBJ1-4,.,.,TGTGCCAGCAGCACCCGACAGGTCGGAGGTAATGAAAAACTGTTTTTT,CASSTRQVGGNEKLFF